The clone carrying this TCR beta chain was seen a handful of times. Time point of the sample: pre-sensitization, week 0. Treatment given: therapeutic diphenylcyclopropenone sensitization with weekly scalp DPC. Only after blood had been drawn was each patch test applied. Per germline, CDR1 MDHEN and CDR2 SYDVKM. This CDR3 spans 14 amino acids. With 5 bases removed from V and 1 base from J, the gap between germline ends came to 10 bases. TCRdb processed the RACE reads anew with MiXCR; each CDR3 protein has one entry. The repertoire has around 260,000 distinct CDR3 sequences, 7% to 10% of them found once; the top ten carry 2.3%. The data derive from a study of human T cells and chemical hapten exposure. Overall study: Patients were given diphenylcyclopropenone on the scalp weekly across the approximately 24-week study.

The V gene is TRBV28, the J gene TRBJ2-3; D might be TRBD2 (6 bases). This specimen consisted of whole blood, obtained in connection with sensitization to the hapten diphenylcyclopropenone (DPC). This TCR was sampled from a middle-aged woman with alopecia areata. Some clones in this sample may be carry-over from other donors' samples. The CDR3 loop reads CASSPGEGTDTQYF. Written as DNA, the CDR3 is TGTGCCAGCAGTCCTGGGGAGGGCACAGATACGCAGTATTTT.